This is a list of T cell receptor beta chains from one sample in a study of blood T cell repertoires in COVID-19. The method was immunoSEQ multiplex PCR; TCRdb's version includes in-frame clones alone and lacks a portion of them. This table has fewer than 350,000 clones, about 83% appearing once. The sample consisted of PBMCs or T cells enriched from blood (not recorded which). Source of these receptors: a woman in her thirties or forties who had recovered from COVID-19. Both conserved end residues are part of each CDR3. D genes are given only for firm matches. Size is omitted from some rows. Given values are once, few, many or a class for expanded clones.

CDR3 protein: CASSSLDRSTDTQYF; CDR3 DNA: TGTGCCAGCAGCTCACTAGATCGGAGCACAGATACGCAGTATTTT; clone size: NA; V gene: TRBV11-1; D gene: NA; J gene: TRBJ2-3
CDR3 protein: CASSTQETQYF; CDR3 DNA: TGCGCCAGCAGCACACAGGAGACCCAGTACTTC; clone size: NA; V gene: TRBV5-1; D gene: NA; J gene: TRBJ2-5
CDR3 protein: CASSLGQTAYEQYF; CDR3 DNA: TGTGCCAGCAGCTTGGGACAGACCGCCTACGAGCAGTACTTC; clone size: NA; V gene: TRBV7-9; D gene: TRBD1; J gene: TRBJ2-7
CDR3 protein: CASSLDRGGYEQYF; CDR3 DNA: TGTGCCAGCAGCTTGGACAGGGGAGGCTACGAGCAGTACTTC; clone size: NA; V gene: TRBV5-5; D gene: NA; J gene: TRBJ2-7
CDR3 protein: CSASQRGEQFF; CDR3 DNA: TGCAGTGCTAGCCAAAGGGGCGAGCAGTTCTTC; clone size: NA; V gene: TRBV20-1; D gene: NA; J gene: TRBJ2-1
CDR3 protein: CASSQAGQNYGYTF; CDR3 DNA: TGTGCCAGCAGCCAGGCTGGGCAGAACTATGGCTACACCTTC; clone size: NA; V gene: TRBV7-2; D gene: NA; J gene: TRBJ1-2
CDR3 protein: CAAKKGLAGEAGANVLTF; CDR3 DNA: TGTGCCGCCAAAAAAGGACTAGCGGGAGAAGCTGGGGCCAACGTCCTGACTTTC; clone size: NA; V gene: TRBV28; D gene: TRBD2; J gene: TRBJ2-6
CDR3 protein: CASSNWAEGYLSNQPQHF; CDR3 DNA: TGTGCCAGTAGTAATTGGGCTGAGGGATACCTTAGCAATCAGCCCCAGCATTTT; clone size: NA; V gene: TRBV19; D gene: NA; J gene: TRBJ1-5
CDR3 protein: CASGTGYTGELFF; CDR3 DNA: TGTGCCAGTGGGACAGGGTACACCGGGGAGCTGTTTTTT; clone size: NA; V gene: TRBV19; D gene: TRBD1; J gene: TRBJ2-2
CDR3 protein: CASSPMTSGARDTQYF; CDR3 DNA: TGTGCCAGCAGTCCAATGACTAGCGGGGCGAGAGATACGCAGTATTTT; clone size: NA; V gene: TRBV27; D gene: TRBD2; J gene: TRBJ2-3
CDR3 protein: CATSRDFAGELFF; CDR3 DNA: TGTGCCACCAGCAGAGATTTCGCCGGGGAGCTGTTTTTT; clone size: NA; V gene: TRBV15; D gene: NA; J gene: TRBJ2-2
CDR3 protein: CASSRAGGPDEQFF; CDR3 DNA: TGTGCCAGCAGCAGAGCGGGAGGGCCGGATGAGCAGTTCTTC; clone size: once; V gene: TRBV7-3; D gene: TRBD2; J gene: TRBJ2-1
CDR3 protein: CASSLGQYQETQYF; CDR3 DNA: TGTGCCAGCAGCTTAGGACAGTACCAAGAGACCCAGTACTTC; clone size: NA; V gene: TRBV5-5; D gene: NA; J gene: TRBJ2-5
CDR3 protein: CASSLVGQGSPGELFF; CDR3 DNA: TGTGCCAGCAGCTTAGTGGGACAGGGCTCCCCCGGGGAGCTGTTTTTT; clone size: once; V gene: TRBV7-9; D gene: TRBD1; J gene: TRBJ2-2
CDR3 protein: CASSFPDTPETQYF; CDR3 DNA: TGTGCCAGCAGCTTCCCGGACACTCCGGAGACCCAGTACTTC; clone size: NA; V gene: TRBV5-4; D gene: NA; J gene: TRBJ2-5
CDR3 protein: CASTIGAGSSTDTQYF; CDR3 DNA: TGTGCCAGCACAATTGGAGCGGGGTCTAGCACAGATACGCAGTATTTT; clone size: NA; V gene: TRBV9; D gene: TRBD2; J gene: TRBJ2-3
CDR3 protein: CASGPLAGKTYEQYF; CDR3 DNA: TGTGCCAGCGGGCCTCTGGCGGGTAAGACCTACGAGCAGTACTTC; clone size: NA; V gene: TRBV11-2; D gene: NA; J gene: TRBJ2-7
CDR3 protein: CASRISGTLRDTQYF; CDR3 DNA: TGTGCCAGCAGGATTAGCGGGACCCTCCGCGATACGCAGTATTTT; clone size: NA; V gene: TRBV6-5; D gene: TRBD2; J gene: TRBJ2-3
CDR3 protein: CASGRTGTNNEQFF; CDR3 DNA: TGCGCCAGCGGGAGAACCGGGACAAACAATGAGCAGTTCTTC; clone size: NA; V gene: TRBV10-2; D gene: NA; J gene: TRBJ2-1
CDR3 protein: CSAARTSIYNEQFF; CDR3 DNA: TGCAGCGCCGCAAGGACTAGCATCTACAATGAGCAGTTCTTC; clone size: NA; V gene: TRBV29-1; D gene: TRBD2; J gene: TRBJ2-1
CDR3 protein: CSAQGGANEKLFF; CDR3 DNA: TGCAGCGCCCAGGGTGGAGCTAATGAAAAACTGTTTTTT; clone size: NA; V gene: TRBV29-1; D gene: NA; J gene: TRBJ1-4
CDR3 protein: CASSFGRTDTQYF; CDR3 DNA: TGTGCCAGCAGCTTCGGGAGGACAGATACGCAGTATTTT; clone size: NA; V gene: TRBV11-2; D gene: TRBD2; J gene: TRBJ2-3
CDR3 protein: CASSVNGLAGGNEQFF; CDR3 DNA: TGTGCCAGCTCAGTTAACGGACTAGCGGGAGGGAATGAGCAGTTCTTC; clone size: NA; V gene: TRBV18; D gene: TRBD2; J gene: TRBJ2-1